This T cell receptor beta chain was observed in a study of blood T cell repertoires in COVID-19. TCRdb keeps only in-frame clones here, not all; method: immunoSEQ multiplex PCR. The sample lists about 130,000 clones, around 83% occurring once. Germline CDR1 is PRHDT and CDR2 is FYEKMQ (reference sequence). This CDR3 contains 14 residues. V shed 7 bases and J shed 3 bases, with 10 bases lying between them. The V call is TRBV13, the J call TRBJ1-6; no firm D call. This clonotype was sampled from a man aged 40-50 years with active or convalescent COVID-19. What was sequenced was peripheral blood. CDR3 coding DNA: TGTGCCAGCACGGGAGTAGGCTATAATTCACCCCTCCACTTT. Translating it yields CASTGVGYNSPLHF.